This T cell receptor beta chain was recorded in a study of blood T cell repertoires in COVID-19. Only in-frame clones appear in the TCRdb table, and some are missing; sequencing was by immunoSEQ multiplex PCR. Altogether some 68,000 clones are present, about 80% being singletons, with the ten largest covering roughly 28%. Germline V gene data show CDR1 as SEHNR and CDR2 as FQNEAQ (reference sequence). The CDR3 sequence is 15 residues long. Germline trimming cut 3 bases from V and 8 bases from J; bases unmatched to any gene: 8. Sequencing was carried out using peripheral blood. This chain links TRBV7-9 with TRBJ1-4, with 8 bases fitting TRBD1. This TCR was sampled from a man aged 65 to 85 with acute or convalescent COVID-19. This CDR3 reads CASSFLPTGAEKLFF. The CDR3 DNA sequence: TGTGCCAGCAGCTTTCTTCCGACAGGGGCCGAAAAACTGTTTTTT.